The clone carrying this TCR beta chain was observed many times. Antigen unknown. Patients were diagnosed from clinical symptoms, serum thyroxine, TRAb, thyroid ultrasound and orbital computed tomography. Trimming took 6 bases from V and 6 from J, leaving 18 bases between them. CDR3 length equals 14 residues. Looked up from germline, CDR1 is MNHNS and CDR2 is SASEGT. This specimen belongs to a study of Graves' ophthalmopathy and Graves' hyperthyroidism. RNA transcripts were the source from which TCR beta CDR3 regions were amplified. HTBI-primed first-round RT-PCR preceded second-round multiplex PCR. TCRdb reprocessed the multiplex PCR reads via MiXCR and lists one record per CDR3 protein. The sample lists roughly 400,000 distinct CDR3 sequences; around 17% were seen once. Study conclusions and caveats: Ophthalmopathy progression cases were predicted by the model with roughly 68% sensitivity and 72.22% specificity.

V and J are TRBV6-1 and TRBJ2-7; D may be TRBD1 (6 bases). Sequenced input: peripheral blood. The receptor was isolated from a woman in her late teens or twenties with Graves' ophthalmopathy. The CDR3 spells CASSLSSDSSEQYF. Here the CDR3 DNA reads TGTGCCAGCAGCCTCTCCTCGGACAGTAGCGAGCAGTACTTC.